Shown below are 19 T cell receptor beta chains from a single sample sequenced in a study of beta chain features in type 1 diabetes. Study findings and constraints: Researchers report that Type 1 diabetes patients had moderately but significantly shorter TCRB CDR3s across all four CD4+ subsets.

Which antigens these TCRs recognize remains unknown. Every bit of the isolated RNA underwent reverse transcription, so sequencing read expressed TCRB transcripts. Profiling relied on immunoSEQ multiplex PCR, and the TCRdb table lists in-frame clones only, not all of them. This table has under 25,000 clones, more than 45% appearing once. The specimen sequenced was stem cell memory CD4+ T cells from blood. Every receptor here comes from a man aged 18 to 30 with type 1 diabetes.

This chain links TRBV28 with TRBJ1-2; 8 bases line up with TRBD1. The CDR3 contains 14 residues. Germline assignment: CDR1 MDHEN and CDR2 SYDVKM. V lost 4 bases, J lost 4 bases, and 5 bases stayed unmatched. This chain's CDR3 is CASSSTGGGYGYTF. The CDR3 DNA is TGTGCCAGCAGTTCCACAGGGGGGGGCTATGGCTACACCTTC.

The CDR3 here is CASSLGSTTGNTIYF. In DNA, the CDR3 is TGTGCCAGCAGCTTAGGGTCGACTACTGGAAACACCATATATTTT. V is TRBV7-2 and J is TRBJ1-3, with D unresolved. V lost 1 base, J lost 2 bases, and 9 bases lay in between. Germline V gene lookup returns CDR1 SGHTA and CDR2 FQGNSA. The CDR3 extends over 15 amino acids.

In DNA, the CDR3 is TGTGCCAGCAGAATAGCGGGAGGCCCATCCTACGAGCAGTACTTC. The encoded protein is CASRIAGGPSYEQYF. The chain employs TRBV7-8 and TRBJ2-5; 10 bases are a match to TRBD2. With the DNA end fitting TRBJ2-7 better, the J assignment may be wrong. Germline CDR1 SGHVS, CDR2 FQNEAQ. CDR3 length equals 15 residues.

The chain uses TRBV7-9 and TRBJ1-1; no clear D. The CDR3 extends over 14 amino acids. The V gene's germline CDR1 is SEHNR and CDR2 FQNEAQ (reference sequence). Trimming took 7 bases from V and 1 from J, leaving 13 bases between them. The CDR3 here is CASTKRGTNTEAFF. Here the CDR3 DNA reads TGTGCCAGCACCAAAAGAGGTACGAACACTGAAGCTTTCTTT.

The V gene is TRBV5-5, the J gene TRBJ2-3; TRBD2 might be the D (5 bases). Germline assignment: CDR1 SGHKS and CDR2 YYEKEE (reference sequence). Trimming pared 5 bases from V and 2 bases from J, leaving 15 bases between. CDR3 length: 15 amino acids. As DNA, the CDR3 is TGTGCCAGCAGGGAGACTACCCCACTCACAGATACGCAGTATTTT. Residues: CASRETTPLTDTQYF.

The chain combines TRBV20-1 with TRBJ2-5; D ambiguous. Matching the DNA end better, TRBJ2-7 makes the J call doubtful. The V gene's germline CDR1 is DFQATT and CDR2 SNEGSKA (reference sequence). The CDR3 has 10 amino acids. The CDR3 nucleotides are TGCAGTGCTCTATACTACGAGCAGTACTTC. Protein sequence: CSALYYEQYF.

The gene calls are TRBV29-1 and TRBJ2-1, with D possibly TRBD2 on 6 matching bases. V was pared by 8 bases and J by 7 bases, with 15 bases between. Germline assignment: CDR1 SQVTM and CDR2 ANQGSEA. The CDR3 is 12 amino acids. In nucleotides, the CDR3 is TGCAGCATGAAGGGGCGGGGAAATGAGCAGTTCTTC. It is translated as CSMKGRGNEQFF.

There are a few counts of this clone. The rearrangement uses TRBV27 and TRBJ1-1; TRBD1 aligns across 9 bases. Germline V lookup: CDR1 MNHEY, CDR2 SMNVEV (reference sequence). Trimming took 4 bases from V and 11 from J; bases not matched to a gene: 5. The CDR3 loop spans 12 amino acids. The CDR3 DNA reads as TGTGCCAGCAGTTCCATGGGACAGGGCGCTTTCTTT. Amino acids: CASSSMGQGAFF.

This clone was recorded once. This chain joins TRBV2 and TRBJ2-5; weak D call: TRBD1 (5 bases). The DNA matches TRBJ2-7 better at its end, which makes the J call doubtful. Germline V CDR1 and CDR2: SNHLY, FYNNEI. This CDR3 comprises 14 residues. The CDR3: CATTSGFPPYEQYF. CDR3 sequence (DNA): TGTGCCACTACTTCAGGGTTCCCTCCCTACGAGCAGTACTTC.

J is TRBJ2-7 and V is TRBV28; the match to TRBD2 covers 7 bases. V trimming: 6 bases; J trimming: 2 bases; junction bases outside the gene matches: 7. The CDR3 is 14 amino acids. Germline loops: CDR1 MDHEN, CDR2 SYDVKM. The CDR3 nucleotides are TGTGCCAGCAGCATCGTGGGGGGGGCCTACGAGCAGTACTTC. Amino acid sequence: CASSIVGGAYEQYF. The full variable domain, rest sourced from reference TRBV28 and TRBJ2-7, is DVKVTQSSRYLVKRTGEKVFLECVQDMDHENMFWYRQDPGLGLRLIYFSYDVKMKEKGDIPEGYSVSREKKERFSLILESASTNQTSMYLCASSIVGGAYEQYFGPGTRLTVT.

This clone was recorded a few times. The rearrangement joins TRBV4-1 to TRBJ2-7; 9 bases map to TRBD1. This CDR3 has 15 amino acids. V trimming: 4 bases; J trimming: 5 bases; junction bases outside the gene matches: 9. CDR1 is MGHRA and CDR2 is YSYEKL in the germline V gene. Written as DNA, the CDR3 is TGCGCCAGCAGCCTCGGGGGCACAGGGGGCGACGAGCAGTACTTC. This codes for CASSLGGTGGDEQYF.

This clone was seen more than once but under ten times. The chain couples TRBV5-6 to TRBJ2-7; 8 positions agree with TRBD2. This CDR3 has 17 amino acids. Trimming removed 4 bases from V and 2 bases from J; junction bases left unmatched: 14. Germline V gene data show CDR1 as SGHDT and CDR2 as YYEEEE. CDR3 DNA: TGTGCCAGCAGCCCGGGGGGGGGTTCGACTCAGCCCTACGAGCAGTACTTC. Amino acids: CASSPGGGSTQPYEQYF.

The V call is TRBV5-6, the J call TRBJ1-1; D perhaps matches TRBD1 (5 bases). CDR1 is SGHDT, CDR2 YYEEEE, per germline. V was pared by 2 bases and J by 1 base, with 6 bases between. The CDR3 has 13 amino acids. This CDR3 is CASSFQGNTEAFF. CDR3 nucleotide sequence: TGTGCCAGCAGCTTCCAGGGGAACACTGAAGCTTTCTTT.

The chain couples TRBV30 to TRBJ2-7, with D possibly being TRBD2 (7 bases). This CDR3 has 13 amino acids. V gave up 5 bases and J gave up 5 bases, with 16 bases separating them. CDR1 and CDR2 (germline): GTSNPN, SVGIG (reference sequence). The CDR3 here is CAWCRGAGDEQYF. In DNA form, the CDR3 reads TGTGCCTGGTGCCGGGGGGCTGGGGACGAGCAGTACTTC.

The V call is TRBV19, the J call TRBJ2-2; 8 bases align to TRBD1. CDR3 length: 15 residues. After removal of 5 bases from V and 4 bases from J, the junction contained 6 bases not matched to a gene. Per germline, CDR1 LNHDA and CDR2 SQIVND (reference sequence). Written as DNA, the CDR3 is TGTGCCAGTAGTTCAGGGGGCACAGGCACCGGGGAGCTGTTTTTT. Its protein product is CASSSGGTGTGELFF.

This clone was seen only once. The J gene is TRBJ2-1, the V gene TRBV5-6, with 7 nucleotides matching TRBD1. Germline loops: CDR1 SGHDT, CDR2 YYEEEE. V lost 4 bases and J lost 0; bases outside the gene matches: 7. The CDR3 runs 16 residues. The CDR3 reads CASSGIRDSSYNEQFF. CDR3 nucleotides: TGTGCCAGCAGCGGAATCCGGGACAGCTCCTACAATGAGCAGTTCTTC.

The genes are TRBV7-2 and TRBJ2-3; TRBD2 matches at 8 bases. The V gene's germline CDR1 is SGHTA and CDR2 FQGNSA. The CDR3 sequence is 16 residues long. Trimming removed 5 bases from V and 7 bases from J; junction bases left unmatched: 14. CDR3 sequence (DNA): TGTGCCAGCAGCCGTTACGAGCGGGAGAGTTCAAATACGCAGTATTTT. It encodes CASSRYERESSNTQYF.

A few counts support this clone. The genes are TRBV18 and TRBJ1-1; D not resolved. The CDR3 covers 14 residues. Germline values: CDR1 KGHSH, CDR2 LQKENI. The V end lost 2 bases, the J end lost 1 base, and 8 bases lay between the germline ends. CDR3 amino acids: CASSPSQSNTEAFF. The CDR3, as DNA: TGTGCCAGCTCACCAAGTCAGTCGAACACTGAAGCTTTCTTT.

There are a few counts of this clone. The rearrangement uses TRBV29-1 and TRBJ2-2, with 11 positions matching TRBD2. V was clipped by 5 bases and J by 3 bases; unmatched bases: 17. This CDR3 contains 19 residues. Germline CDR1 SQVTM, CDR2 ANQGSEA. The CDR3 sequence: CSVYSFTGTSGYDTGELFF. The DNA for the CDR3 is TGCAGCGTTTACTCCTTTACCGGGACTAGCGGCTATGACACCGGGGAGCTGTTTTTT.